Listed below are T cell receptor beta chains from one sample, sequenced in a study of blood T cell repertoires in COVID-19. Measured with immunoSEQ multiplex PCR; TCRdb has only the in-frame clones, and not every one. There are 200,000 or so clones in the sample; over 75% occur only once, and over 15% lies in the top ten. What was sequenced was peripheral blood. The receptors come from a man in his fifties or sixties with COVID-19, enrolled during active disease. The CDR3 runs from the conserved cysteine through the conserved F or W. A D gene is named only where the DNA matches it firmly. The size field is filled for only some rows; it gives once, few, many or a size class.

>TRBJ1-2|TRBV6-2/TRBV6-3|-|-
TGTGCCAGCAGTTACTTCACAGGGTATAACCTCTATGGCTACACCTTC
CASSYFTGYNLYGYTF
>TRBJ2-1|TRBV4-2|-|TRBD1
TGTGCCAGCAGCCAAGATACTGGGTCGACAGGGCACTACATTAAGTCCTACAATGAGCAGTTCTTC
CASSQDTGSTGHYIKSYNEQFF
>TRBJ2-7|TRBV7-8|-|-
TGTGCCAGCAGCTTAGCGGCAGGACAACCTTTCTACGAGCAGTACTTC
CASSLAAGQPFYEQYF
>TRBJ2-7|TRBV6-5|-|-
TGTGCCAGCACCATGACAGATAAAAGCTCCTACGAGCAGTACTTC
CASTMTDKSSYEQYF
>TRBJ1-6|TRBV5-4|-|-
TGTGCCAGCAGCTTGGGCGGGGGCTATAATTCAGCCCTCCACTTT
CASSLGGGYNSALHF
>TRBJ1-2|TRBV5-4|-|-
TGTGCCAGCAGCTTGCACCAGGTTGACTATGGCTACACCTTC
CASSLHQVDYGYTF
>TRBJ2-7|TRBV5-1|few|TRBD2
TGCGCCAGCAGCGTCAATGTAGCGGGATCCGACGAGCAGTACTTC
CASSVNVAGSDEQYF
>TRBJ2-1|TRBV5-1|-|TRBD2
TGCGCCAGCAGCTTGGTGGGCGGGAGGGTGGATGAGCAGTTCTTC
CASSLVGGRVDEQFF
>TRBJ1-4|TRBV18|-|-
TGTGCCAGCTCCGTCCCAGGAACGACTAATGAAAAACTGTTTTTT
CASSVPGTTNEKLFF
>TRBJ2-3|TRBV7-6|-|TRBD2
TGTGCCAGCAGCTTAGCGTACAGCGGGGGGGCCAGGTTAGATACGCAGTATTTT
CASSLAYSGGARLDTQYF
>TRBJ1-1|TRBV25-1|-|TRBD1
TGTGCCAGCGCTGGACAGGATTTAACTGAAGCTTTCTTT
CASAGQDLTEAFF
>TRBJ1-6|TRBV4-2|-|-
TGTGCCAGCAGCCAAGATCCTTTAGGGAGAAGTTGGGCGAGTAATTCACCCCTCCACTTT
CASSQDPLGRSWASNSPLHF
>TRBJ2-5|TRBV18|-|-
TGTGCCAGCTCACCATCAGCGGTGGGTACGGGTCGGGCGGAGACCCAGTACTTC
CASSPSAVGTGRAETQYF
>TRBJ2-1|TRBV12-3/TRBV12-4|-|TRBD2
TGTGCCAGCAGTTTCGCTAGCGGGGAGCAGTTCTTC
CASSFASGEQFF
>TRBJ2-1|TRBV9|-|TRBD1
TGTGCCAGCAGTTCCGGGACAGGGGTCATCAATGAGCAGTTCTTC
CASSSGTGVINEQFF